Given below is one T cell receptor beta chain in context. The record originates from a study of technical replicates of blood from four donors. This CDR3 spans 15 amino acids. In germline, CDR1 is SGDLS, CDR2 YYNGEE. V lost 2 bases and J lost 10; bases outside the gene matches: 10. Clones were sequenced by immunoSEQ multiplex PCR, and TCRdb holds only the in-frame ones, with some missing. Of about 93,000 clones in the sample, 95% were seen once. Sequencing input: T cells isolated from PBMCs. The sequence was obtained from a human donor in good health. The rearrangement links TRBV9 to TRBJ2-1, with TRBD1 matching over 9 bases. The CDR3 here is CASSVGTGSFGEQFF. The DNA for the CDR3 is TGTGCCAGCAGCGTGGGGACAGGGTCCTTCGGGGAGCAGTTCTTC.